These 13 T cell receptor beta chains came from one sample sequenced in a study of OX40 agonist ivuxolimab in advanced cancers. Clones were read by immunoSEQ multiplex PCR, and TCRdb kept only the in-frame ones, dropping some. The profile shows roughly 100,000 clones, around 90% of them singletons. Material: CD4+ or CD8+ T cells sorted from blood, obtained in a trial of the OX40 agonist ivuxolimab. Receptors originate from an adult with an advanced solid tumor such as melanoma, head and neck, liver or kidney cancer.

The genes are TRBV7-9 and TRBJ2-1; no firm D call. The CDR3 length is 13 residues. Per the germline V gene, CDR1 is SEHNR and CDR2 is FQNEAQ (reference sequence). Trimming removed 7 bases at V and 6 bases at J, with 13 bases between. The CDR3 is CASNQAGPNEQFF. CDR3 in DNA: TGTGCCAGCAACCAGGCAGGACCCAATGAGCAGTTCTTC.

This chain links TRBV5-5 with TRBJ2-2; TRBD2 matches at 9 bases. This CDR3 region has 17 residues. Looked up from germline, CDR1 is SGHKS and CDR2 is YYEKEE (reference sequence). J lost 1 base, V lost 3 bases, and 7 bases had no gene match. The CDR3 region is CASSSLAGARNTGELFF. CDR3 coding DNA: TGTGCCAGCAGCTCGTTAGCGGGGGCCAGGAACACCGGGGAGCTGTTTTTT.

The V gene is TRBV19, the J gene TRBJ2-5, with D uncertain. Germline V lookup: CDR1 LNHDA, CDR2 SQIVND (reference sequence). The germline V and J ends were trimmed by 3 bases and 4 bases, with 12 bases remaining between them. The CDR3 sequence is 14 residues long. In DNA, the CDR3 is TGTGCCAGTAGTATTGGTGGGATCCCAGAGACCCAGTACTTC. Its protein product is CASSIGGIPETQYF.

CDR3 amino acids: CASSPDRAGANVLTF. CDR3 DNA: TGTGCCAGCAGTCCGGACAGGGCTGGGGCCAACGTCCTGACTTTC. This sequence joins TRBV6-5 and TRBJ2-6; 8 positions match TRBD1. V shed 5 bases, J shed 2 bases, and the junction held 2 bases outside the gene matches. Germline lookup yields CDR1 MNHEY and CDR2 SVGAGI. The CDR3 runs 15 residues.

This clone was detected only once. J is TRBJ1-6 and V is TRBV30; TRBD1 agrees at 7 bases. V lost 4 bases to trimming and J lost 7 bases; unmatched junction nucleotides: 4. Germline-derived CDR1 and CDR2 are GTSNPN and SVGIG (reference sequence). The CDR3 is 13 amino acids. This CDR3 is CAWTTGANSPLHF. CDR3 nucleotide sequence: TGTGCCTGGACTACAGGGGCGAATTCACCCCTCCACTTT.

The chain is built from TRBV6-5 and TRBJ1-5; 10 nucleotides match TRBD1. Germline assignment: CDR1 MNHEY and CDR2 SVGAGI. This CDR3 contains 15 residues. Trimming cost V 6 bases and J 6 bases; bases outside gene matches: 8. CDR3 sequence: CASSPWTGGIQPQHF. The CDR3 nucleotides are TGTGCCAGCAGCCCATGGACAGGGGGTATTCAGCCCCAGCATTTT.

This chain connects TRBV2 to TRBJ1-1, with TRBD1 identical over 7 bases. The CDR3 runs to 13 residues. Germline CDR1 SNHLY, CDR2 FYNNEI. Losses at the gene ends were 9 bases for V and 2 bases for J; bases not matched to a gene: 6. CDR3 DNA sequence: TGTGCCAGTCGTGACAGGGTCAACACTGAAGCTTTCTTT. Translated: CASRDRVNTEAFF. The full variable domain, rest sourced from reference TRBV2 and TRBJ1-1, is EPEVTQTPSHQVTQMGQEVILRCVPISNHLYFYWYRQILGQKVEFLVSFYNNEISEKSEIFDDQFSVERPDGSNFTLKIRSTKLEDSAMYFCASRDRVNTEAFFGQGTRLTVV.

The chain employs TRBV5-4 and TRBJ2-7; TRBD1 might be the D (5 bases). The V end was cut by 3 bases, the J end by 2 bases, with 12 bases between. CDR1 is SGHNT and CDR2 is YYREEE in the germline V gene (reference sequence). This CDR3 region has 14 residues. The CDR3 nucleotides read TGTGCCAGCAGCTCTACAGGAACCCCCTACGAGCAGTACTTC. Its protein product is CASSSTGTPYEQYF.

The chain joins TRBV10-3 to TRBJ2-5, with TRBD1 as a possible D gene (6 bases). Between the trimmed V and J ends, which lost 8 bases and 8 bases, there was a span of 9 bases. Germline V gene sequence: CDR1 ENHRY, CDR2 SYGVKD. This CDR3 has 10 amino acids. DNA of the CDR3: TGTGCCATCGGGGACAAAACCCAGTACTTC. Amino acid sequence: CAIGDKTQYF.

V and J are TRBV7-8 and TRBJ2-3; the match to TRBD1 covers 11 bases. The CDR3 extends over 18 amino acids. Per the germline V gene, CDR1 is SGHVS and CDR2 is FQNEAQ. V shed 1 base and J 0 bases; nucleotides not matched to a gene: 6. Here the CDR3 reads CASSLVSRTGGSTDTQYF. Here the CDR3 DNA reads TGTGCCAGCAGCTTAGTTTCCAGGACAGGGGGCAGCACAGATACGCAGTATTTT.

This chain uses TRBV19 with TRBJ2-1; 7 nucleotides align to TRBD2. J gave up 0 bases and V 4 bases, and 18 bases lay outside the gene matches. CDR1 is LNHDA and CDR2 is SQIVND in the germline V gene (reference sequence). CDR3 length: 20 amino acids. The CDR3 DNA reads as TGTGCCAGTAGTACTCCTTCAGCGGGGAGACTGTCGAGCTCCTACAATGAGCAGTTCTTC. This encodes CASSTPSAGRLSSSYNEQFF.

This clone appeared a single time. The CDR3 DNA sequence: TGTGCCAGCAGTGGGACAGGGCGTCTAGAGCAGTACTTC. As protein: CASSGTGRLEQYF. The chain couples TRBV2 to TRBJ2-7, with 8 bases matching TRBD1. The germline V gene has CDR1 SNHLY and CDR2 FYNNEI. The CDR3 loop spans 13 amino acids. The J segment lost 7 bases and the V segment lost 4 bases, leaving 6 bases of the junction unmatched. Together with reference TRBV2 and TRBJ2-7, the CDR3 gives the full variable domain: EPEVTQTPSHQVTQMGQEVILRCVPISNHLYFYWYRQILGQKVEFLVSFYNNEISEKSEIFDDQFSVERPDGSNFTLKIRSTKLEDSAMYFCASSGTGRLEQYFGPGTRLTVT.

The V and J genes are TRBV13 and TRBJ2-7; TRBD1 or TRBD2 may be the D gene (5 bases each). Germline CDR1 reads PRHDT; CDR2 reads FYEKMQ (reference sequence). The CDR3 is 14 residues long. The germline V and J ends were trimmed by 5 bases and 3 bases, with 14 bases remaining between them. CDR3 in DNA: TGTGCCAGCAGCCCGGGACGGGGAAACTACGAGCAGTACTTC. It codes for CASSPGRGNYEQYF.